These T cell receptor beta chains were read from a single sample in a study of cytomegalovirus exposure and HLA in healthy donors. Produced via immunoSEQ multiplex PCR; TCRdb's table is partial and in-frame only. The data show 74,000 or so clones, approximately 71% seen once. Sequenced input: PBMCs. The receptors were sampled from a woman between 25 and 40 years old in good health and CMV-seronegative. Each CDR3 is given with its conserved first and last residue. Size is stated for part of the rows, as once, few or many counts, or as a class when the clone is expanded.

TRBJ1-5,few,TRBV7-2,CASSLGGGNQPQHF
TRBJ1-5,NA,TRBV6-1,CASSELTGAPNQPQHF
TRBJ2-5,NA,TRBV15,CATQGKETQYF
TRBJ1-2,NA,TRBV6-5,CASSPTGGWYGYTF
TRBJ1-1,NA,TRBV9,CASSYSGGSTEAFF
NA,NA,TRBV6-5,CASSYSQGAAEQYF
TRBJ1-5,NA,TRBV25-1,CASSPDSYNQPQHF
TRBJ1-6,few,TRBV5-1,CASSVTGTGNSPLHF
TRBJ1-2,NA,TRBV4-1,CASSQASPRSRWRGYTF
TRBJ2-7,NA,TRBV11-2,CASSLELLTGGEQYF
TRBJ1-4,NA,TRBV7-2,CASSLRRDAEKLFF
TRBJ2-7,NA,TRBV5-4,CASSLVGKSYEQYF
TRBJ2-7,few,TRBV2,CASSEASGGYEQYF
TRBJ2-5,NA,TRBV7-2,CASSLLIVETQYF
TRBJ2-2,NA,TRBV5-4,CASSLDAGIGELFF
TRBJ2-5,few,TRBV5-8,CASPRGGSTHQYF
TRBJ1-2,NA,TRBV5-4,CASSLGLGKVNYGYTF
TRBJ2-3,NA,TRBV2,CASSVRQTGDTQYF
TRBJ1-6,NA,TRBV27,CASSFSRTASYNSPLHF